This T cell receptor (beta chain) appears in the sequencing data of a study of technical replicates of blood from a few donors. TCRdb's copy holds only in-frame clones and misses some; the assay was immunoSEQ multiplex PCR. The data contain about 80,000 clones, 94% of them seen just once; the ten biggest clones take up 0.38%. Trimming shortened V by 0 bases and J by 3 bases, and 9 bases separated the two germline ends. The CDR3 is 15 residues long. Germline CDR1 SGHDT, CDR2 YYEEEE. The clonotype comes from a human donor in good health. The rearrangement links TRBV5-6 to TRBJ2-2, with D possibly matching TRBD1 (5 bases). Sequenced: T cells isolated from PBMCs. This chain's CDR3 is CASSLGLGDTGELFF. The CDR3 DNA follows: TGTGCCAGCAGCTTGGGGCTAGGGGACACCGGGGAGCTGTTTTTT.